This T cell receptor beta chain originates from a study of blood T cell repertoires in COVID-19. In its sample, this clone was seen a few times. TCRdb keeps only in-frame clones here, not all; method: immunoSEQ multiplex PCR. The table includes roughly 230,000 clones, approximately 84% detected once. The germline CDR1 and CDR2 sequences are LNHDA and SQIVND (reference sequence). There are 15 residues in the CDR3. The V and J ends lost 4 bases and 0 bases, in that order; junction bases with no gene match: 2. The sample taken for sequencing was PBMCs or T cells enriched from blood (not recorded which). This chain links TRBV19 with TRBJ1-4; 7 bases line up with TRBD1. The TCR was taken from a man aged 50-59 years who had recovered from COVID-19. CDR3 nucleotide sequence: TGTGCCAGTAGTAGACAGGGAGCAACTAATGAAAAACTGTTTTTT. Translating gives CASSRQGATNEKLFF. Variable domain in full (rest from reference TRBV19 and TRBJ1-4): DGGITQSPKYLFRKEGQNVTLSCEQNLNHDAMYWYRQDPGQGLRLIYYSQIVNDFQKGDIAEGYSVSREKKESFPLTVTSAQKNPTAFYLCASSRQGATNEKLFFGSGTQLSVL.